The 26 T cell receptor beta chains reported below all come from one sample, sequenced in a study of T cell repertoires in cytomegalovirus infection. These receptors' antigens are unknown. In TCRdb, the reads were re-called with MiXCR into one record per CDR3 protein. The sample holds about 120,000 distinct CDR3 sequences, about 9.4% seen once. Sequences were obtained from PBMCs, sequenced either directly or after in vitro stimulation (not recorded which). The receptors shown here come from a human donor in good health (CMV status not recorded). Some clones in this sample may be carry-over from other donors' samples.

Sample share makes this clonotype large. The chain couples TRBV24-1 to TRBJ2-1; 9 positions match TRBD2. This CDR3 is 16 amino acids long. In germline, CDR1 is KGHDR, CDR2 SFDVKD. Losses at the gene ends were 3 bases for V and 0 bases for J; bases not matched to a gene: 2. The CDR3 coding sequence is TGTGCCACCAGTGATAGTAGCGGGAGCTCCTACAATGAGCAGTTCTTC. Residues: CATSDSSGSSYNEQFF.

For the CDR3, the DNA is TGCGCCAGCAGCTCGGGACACGCTATAGGGACTAGCGGGAGAGAGACCCAGTACTTC. Encoded protein: CASSSGHAIGTSGRETQYF. The V and J genes are TRBV5-1 and TRBJ2-5, with 14 positions matching TRBD2. The CDR3 covers 19 residues. V lost 3 bases, J lost 4 bases, and 14 bases stayed unmatched. Germline V gene lookup returns CDR1 SGHRS and CDR2 YFSETQ.

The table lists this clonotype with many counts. The CDR3 sequence is CASGPRLAGPHNEQFF. The CDR3 nucleotides read TGTGCCAGCGGGCCGCGACTAGCGGGACCCCACAATGAGCAGTTCTTC. The rearrangement uses TRBV7-8 and TRBJ2-1, with TRBD2 matching over 11 bases. CDR1 is SGHVS, CDR2 FQNEAQ, per germline. The CDR3 runs 16 residues. V shed 8 bases, J shed 5 bases, and the junction held 11 bases outside the gene matches.

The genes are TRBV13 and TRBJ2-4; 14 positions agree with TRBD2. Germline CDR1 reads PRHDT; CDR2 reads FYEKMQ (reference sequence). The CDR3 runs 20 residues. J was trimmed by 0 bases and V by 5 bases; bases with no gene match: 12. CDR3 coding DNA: TGTGCCAGCAGCCGATATGGAAGGACTAGCGGGAGGTTAGCCAAAAACATTCAGTACTTC. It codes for CASSRYGRTSGRLAKNIQYF.

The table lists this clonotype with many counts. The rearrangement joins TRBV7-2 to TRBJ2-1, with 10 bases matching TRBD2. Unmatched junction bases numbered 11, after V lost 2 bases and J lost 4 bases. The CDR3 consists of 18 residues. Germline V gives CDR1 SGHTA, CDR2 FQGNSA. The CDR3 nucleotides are TGTGCCAGCAGCTTACCCCCCCGGACTAGCGGCCTATACAATGAGCAGTTCTTC. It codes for CASSLPPRTSGLYNEQFF.

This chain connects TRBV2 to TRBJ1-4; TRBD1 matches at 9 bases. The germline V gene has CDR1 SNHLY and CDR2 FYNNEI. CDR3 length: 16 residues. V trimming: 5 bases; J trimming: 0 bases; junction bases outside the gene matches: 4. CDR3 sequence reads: CASSRQGEATNEKLFF. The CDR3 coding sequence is TGTGCCAGCAGTCGACAGGGGGAAGCAACTAATGAAAAACTGTTTTTT.

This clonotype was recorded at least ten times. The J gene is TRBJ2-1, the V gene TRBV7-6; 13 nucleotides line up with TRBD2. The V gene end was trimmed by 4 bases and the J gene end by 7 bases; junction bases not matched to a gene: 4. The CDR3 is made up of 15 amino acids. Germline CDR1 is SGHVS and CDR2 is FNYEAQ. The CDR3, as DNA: TGTGCCAGCAGCTCCGGGACTAGCGGGAATAATGAGCAGTTCTTC. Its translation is CASSSGTSGNNEQFF.

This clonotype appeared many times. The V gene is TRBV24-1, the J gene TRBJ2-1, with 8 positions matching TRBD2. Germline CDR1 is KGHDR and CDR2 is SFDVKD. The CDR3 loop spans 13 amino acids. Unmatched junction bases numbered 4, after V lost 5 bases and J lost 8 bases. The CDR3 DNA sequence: TGTGCCACCAGTGCGGGAGGGAAGGATGAGCAGTTCTTC. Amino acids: CATSAGGKDEQFF.

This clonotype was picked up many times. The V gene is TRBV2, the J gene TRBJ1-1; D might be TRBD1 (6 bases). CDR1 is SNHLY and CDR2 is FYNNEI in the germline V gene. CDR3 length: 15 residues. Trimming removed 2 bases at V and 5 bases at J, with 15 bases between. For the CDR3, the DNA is TGTGCCAGCAGTGAAAGGGGGGCGCGTGGAACTGAAGCTTTCTTT. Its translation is CASSERGARGTEAFF.

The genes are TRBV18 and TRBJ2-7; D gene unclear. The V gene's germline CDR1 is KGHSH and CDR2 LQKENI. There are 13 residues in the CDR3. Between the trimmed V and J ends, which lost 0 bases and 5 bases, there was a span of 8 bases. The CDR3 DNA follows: TGTGCCAGCTCACCACCAAGTTCGAACGAGCAGTACTTC. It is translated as CASSPPSSNEQYF.

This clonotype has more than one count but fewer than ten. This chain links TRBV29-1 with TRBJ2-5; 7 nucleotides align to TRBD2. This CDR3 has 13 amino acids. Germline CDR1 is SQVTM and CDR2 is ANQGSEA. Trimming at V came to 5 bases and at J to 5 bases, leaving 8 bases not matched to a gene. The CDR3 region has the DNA TGCAGCGTTATAACGACTAGCCGGGAGACCCAGTACTTC. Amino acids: CSVITTSRETQYF.

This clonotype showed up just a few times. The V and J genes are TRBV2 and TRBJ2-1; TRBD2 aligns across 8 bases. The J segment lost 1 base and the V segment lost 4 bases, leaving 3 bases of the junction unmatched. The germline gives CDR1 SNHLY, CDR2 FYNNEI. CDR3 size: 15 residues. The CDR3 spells CASSGTSRSYNEQFF. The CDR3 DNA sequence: TGTGCCAGCAGTGGGACTAGCCGATCCTACAATGAGCAGTTCTTC.

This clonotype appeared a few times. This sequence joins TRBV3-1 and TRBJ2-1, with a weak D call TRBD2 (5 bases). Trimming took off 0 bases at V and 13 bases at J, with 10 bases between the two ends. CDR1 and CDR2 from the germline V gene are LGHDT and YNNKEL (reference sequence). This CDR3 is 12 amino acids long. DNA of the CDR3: TGTGCCAGCAGCCAAGAATCGCGGGCCCAGTTCTTC. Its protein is CASSQESRAQFF.

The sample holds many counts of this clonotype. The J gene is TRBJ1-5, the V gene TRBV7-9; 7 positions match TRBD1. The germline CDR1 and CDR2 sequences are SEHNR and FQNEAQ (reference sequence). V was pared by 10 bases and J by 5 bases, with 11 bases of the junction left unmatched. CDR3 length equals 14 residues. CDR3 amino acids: CATRTGGVHQPQHF. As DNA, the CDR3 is TGTGCCACCCGGACAGGAGGGGTCCATCAGCCCCAGCATTTT.

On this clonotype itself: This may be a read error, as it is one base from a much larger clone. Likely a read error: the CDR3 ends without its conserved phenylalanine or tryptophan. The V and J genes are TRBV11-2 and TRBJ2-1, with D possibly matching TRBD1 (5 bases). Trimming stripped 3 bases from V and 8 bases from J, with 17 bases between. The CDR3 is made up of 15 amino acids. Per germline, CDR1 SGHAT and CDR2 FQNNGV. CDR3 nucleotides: TGTGCCAGCAGCTTCTTGAAGGGGAAGGGGCATGAGCAGTTCCTC. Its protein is CASSFLKGKGHEQFL.

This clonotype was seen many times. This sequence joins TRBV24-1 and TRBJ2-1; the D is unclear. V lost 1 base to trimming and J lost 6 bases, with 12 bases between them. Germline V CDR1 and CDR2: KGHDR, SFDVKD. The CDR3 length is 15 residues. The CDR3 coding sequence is TGTGCCACCAGTGATTTAGTTCAGTCGCGCAATGAGCAGTTCTTC. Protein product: CATSDLVQSRNEQFF.

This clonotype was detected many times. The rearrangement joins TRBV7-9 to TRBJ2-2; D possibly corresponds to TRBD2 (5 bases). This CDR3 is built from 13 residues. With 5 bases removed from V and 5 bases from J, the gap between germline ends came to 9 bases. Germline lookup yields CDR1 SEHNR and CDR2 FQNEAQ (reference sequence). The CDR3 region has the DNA TGTGCCAGCAGCCAATCGGGGACCGGGGAGCTGTTTTTT. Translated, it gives CASSQSGTGELFF.

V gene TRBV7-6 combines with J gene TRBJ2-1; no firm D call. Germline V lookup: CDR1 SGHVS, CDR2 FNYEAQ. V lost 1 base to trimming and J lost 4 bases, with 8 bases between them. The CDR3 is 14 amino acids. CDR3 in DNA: TGTGCCAGCAGCTTAGTTAAGGGATACAATGAGCAGTTCTTC. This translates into CASSLVKGYNEQFF.

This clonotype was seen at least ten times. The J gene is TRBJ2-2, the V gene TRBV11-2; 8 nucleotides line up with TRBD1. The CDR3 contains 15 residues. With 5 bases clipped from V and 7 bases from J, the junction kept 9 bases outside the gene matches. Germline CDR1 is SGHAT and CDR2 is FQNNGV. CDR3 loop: CASSLRGQGSGELFF. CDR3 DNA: TGTGCCAGCAGCCTAAGAGGACAGGGAAGCGGGGAGCTGTTTTTT.

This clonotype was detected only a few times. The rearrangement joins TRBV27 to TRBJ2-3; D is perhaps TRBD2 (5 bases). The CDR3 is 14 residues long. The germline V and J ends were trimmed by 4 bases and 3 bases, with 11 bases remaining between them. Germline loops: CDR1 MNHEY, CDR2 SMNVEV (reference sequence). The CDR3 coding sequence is TGTGCCAGCAGTTCTCGGGGTAGGACAGATACGCAGTATTTT. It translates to CASSSRGRTDTQYF.

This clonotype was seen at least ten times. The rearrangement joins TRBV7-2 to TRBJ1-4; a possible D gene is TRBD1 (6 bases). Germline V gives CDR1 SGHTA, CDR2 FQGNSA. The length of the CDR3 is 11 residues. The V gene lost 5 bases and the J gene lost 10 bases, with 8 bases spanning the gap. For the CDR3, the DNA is TGTGCCAGCAGCACAGGGTTAAAACTGTTTTTT. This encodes CASSTGLKLFF.

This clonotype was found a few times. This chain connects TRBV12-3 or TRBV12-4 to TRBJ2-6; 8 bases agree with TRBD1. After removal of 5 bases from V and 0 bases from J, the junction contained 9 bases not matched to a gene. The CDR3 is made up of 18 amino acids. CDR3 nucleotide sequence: TGTGCCAGCAGTCCCGGGGACAGGTTCAGCTCTGGGGCCAACGTCCTGACTTTC. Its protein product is CASSPGDRFSSGANVLTF.

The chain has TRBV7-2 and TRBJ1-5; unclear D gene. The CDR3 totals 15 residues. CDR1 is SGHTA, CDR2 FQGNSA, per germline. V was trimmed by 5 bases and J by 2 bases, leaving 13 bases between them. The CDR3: CASSPAGGGNQPQHF. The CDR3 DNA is TGTGCCAGCAGCCCGGCAGGCGGGGGCAATCAGCCCCAGCATTTT. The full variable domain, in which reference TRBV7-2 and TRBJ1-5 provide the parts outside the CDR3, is GAGVSQSPSNKVTEKGKDVELRCDPISGHTALYWYRQSLGQGLEFLIYFQGNSAPDKSGLPSDRFSAERTGGSVSTLTIQRTQQEDSAVYLCASSPAGGGNQPQHFGDGTRLSIL.

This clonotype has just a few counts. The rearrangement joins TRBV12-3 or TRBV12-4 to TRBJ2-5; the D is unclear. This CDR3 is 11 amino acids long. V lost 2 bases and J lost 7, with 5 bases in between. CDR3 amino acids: CASSLTMTQYF. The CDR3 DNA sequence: TGTGCCAGCAGTTTAACAATGACCCAGTACTTC.

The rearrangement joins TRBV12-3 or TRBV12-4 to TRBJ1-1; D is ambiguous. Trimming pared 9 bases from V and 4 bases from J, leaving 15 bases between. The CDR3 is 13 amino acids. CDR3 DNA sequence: TGTGCCAGTCTTACCCCCCCGGGCACTGAAGCTTTCTTT. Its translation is CASLTPPGTEAFF.

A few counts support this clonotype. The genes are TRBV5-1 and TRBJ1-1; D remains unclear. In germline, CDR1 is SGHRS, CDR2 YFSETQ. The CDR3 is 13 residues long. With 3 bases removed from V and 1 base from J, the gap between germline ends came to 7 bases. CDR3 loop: CASSSLGNTEAFF. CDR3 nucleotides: TGCGCCAGCAGCTCGCTTGGGAACACTGAAGCTTTCTTT.